One sample yielded the 6 T cell receptor beta chains listed below, sequenced in a study of vaccination and CD4 T cells after COVID-19 (dated by TCRdb to between 2021 and 2024). The sample's treatment or condition label, in plain terms: roughly ten-day PBMC culture with coronavirus spike peptide pools or control peptides (ViraFEST assay). No antigen is known for these receptors. The library came from PCR. Sequencing was carried out with an Illumina iSeq 100. At the Johns Hopkins FTIC core, DNA from the cultured CD4+ T cells underwent TCR sequencing with the Oncomine TCR Beta short-read assay. The public reads were reanalyzed by TCRdb: fastp trimming at Q25, MiXCR alignment, in-frame beta chains only. Rows are combined by CDR3 protein, so each entry shows the most common genes and DNA. The sample table holds roughly 16,000 distinct CDR3 sequences, of which roughly 50% were seen once. 4% to 5.5% of the sample is held by the ten biggest clonotypes.

The source was CD4+ T cells from blood, cultured in vitro, collected before SARS-CoV-2 vaccination. The receptors were gathered from a human donor who had recovered from COVID-19.

This chain connects TRBV29-1 to TRBJ2-5; 8 bases map to TRBD1. The germline gives CDR1 SQVTM, CDR2 ANQGSEA. Losses at the gene ends were 5 bases for V and 5 bases for J; bases not matched to a gene: 10. The CDR3 is 14 residues long. The CDR3 DNA follows: TGCAGCGTTACTACAGGACAGGGAACGGAGACCCAGTACTTC. As protein: CSVTTGQGTETQYF.

This clonotype was detected only a few times. The rearrangement joins TRBV6-1 to TRBJ2-5; either TRBD1 or TRBD2 may supply D (6 bases each). Between the trimmed V and J ends, which lost 9 bases and 5 bases, there was a span of 16 bases. The CDR3 covers 13 residues. Germline CDR1 MNHNS, CDR2 SASEGT. The CDR3 loop reads CASKEGGSETQYF. The CDR3 DNA is TGTGCCAGTAAGGAGGGGGGCAGCGAGACCCAGTACTTC.

In this sample, this clonotype turned up a few times. The chain links TRBV20-1 to TRBJ1-5; 8 nucleotides match TRBD1. The length of the CDR3 is 16 residues. Germline loops: CDR1 DFQATT, CDR2 SNEGSKA (reference sequence). V lost 2 bases and J lost 0; bases outside the gene matches: 6. Here the CDR3 reads CSARWQGAYSNQPQHF. The CDR3 DNA is TGCAGTGCTAGATGGCAGGGGGCCTATAGCAATCAGCCCCAGCATTTT.

J is TRBJ1-1 and V is TRBV14, with TRBD1 matching 9 bases. J gave up 5 bases and V 5 bases, and 6 bases lay outside the gene matches. The germline CDR1 and CDR2 sequences are SGHDN and FVKESK. The CDR3 is 14 residues long. Here the CDR3 reads CASSDRGRGTEAFF. The CDR3 bases are TGTGCCAGCAGCGACAGGGGGAGGGGAACTGAAGCTTTCTTT. The full variable domain, its missing parts supplied by reference TRBV14 and TRBJ1-1, is EAGVTQFPSHSVIEKGQTVTLRCDPISGHDNLYWYRRVMGKEIKFLLHFVKESKQDESGMPNNRFLAERTGGTYSTLKVQPAELEDSGVYFCASSDRGRGTEAFFGQGTRLTVV.

V and J are TRBV21-1 and TRBJ2-1; whether TRBD1, the table's D call, matches the DNA was not checked. TRBV21-1 is a pseudogene segment. This CDR3 is built from 16 residues. The CDR3 spells CASSKTGTKGYNEQFF. The DNA for the CDR3 is TGTGCCAGCAGCAAAACCGGGACGAAGGGATACAATGAGCAGTTCTTC.

This clonotype was picked up one time. The chain links TRBV6-1 to TRBJ2-7, with D perhaps TRBD1 (6 bases). From germline, CDR1 is MNHNS and CDR2 SASEGT. V lost 8 bases and J 0 bases, leaving 17 bases between the germline ends. CDR3 size: 15 residues. The chain's CDR3 is CASVYTGSPSYEQYF. CDR3 nucleotides: TGTGCCAGCGTTTATACAGGGTCCCCCTCCTACGAGCAGTACTTC.